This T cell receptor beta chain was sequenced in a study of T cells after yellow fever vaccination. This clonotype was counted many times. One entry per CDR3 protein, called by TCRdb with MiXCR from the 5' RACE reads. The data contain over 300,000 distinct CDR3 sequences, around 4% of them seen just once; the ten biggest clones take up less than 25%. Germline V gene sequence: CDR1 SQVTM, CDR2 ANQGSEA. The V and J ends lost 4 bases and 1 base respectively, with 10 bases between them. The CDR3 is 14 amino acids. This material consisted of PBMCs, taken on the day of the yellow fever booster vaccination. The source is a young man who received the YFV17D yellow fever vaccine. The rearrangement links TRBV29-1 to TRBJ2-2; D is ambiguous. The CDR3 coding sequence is TGCAGCGTTGCGCATCCAGGGAACACCGGGGAGCTGTTTTTT. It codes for CSVAHPGNTGELFF.